The 18 T cell receptor beta chains in this list originate from one sample, sequenced in a study of CXCR3-negative and CXCR3-positive naive CD8 T cells (dated by TCRdb to about 2019). Study-level results and caveats: TRB CDR3s from CXCR3-positive naive cells showed higher hydrophobicity (lower Kidera factor 4), lower energy, and higher strength and volume indices than CXCR3-negative naive cells.

Sequencing took place on a NextSeq 550. The Human TCR Profiling Kit (MiLaboratory) was used to prepare UMI-labeled 5' RACE TRB cDNA libraries. The reads, reprocessed by TCRdb, yield one row per CDR3 protein sequence and no DNA. The sample's clone listing holds around 88,000 distinct CDR3 sequences. The ten largest clones represent around 0.82% of the sample. For these receptors, no antigen is known. Specimen: naive CXCR3+ CD8+ T cells from blood. The sample's cell subset or site label is to be understood as: CD45RO-CCR7+CD27+CD95- naive CD8+ T cells expressing CXCR3 (TNR3+). The receptors stem from a human donor in good health. Some clones in this sample may be carry-over from other donors' samples.

V usage is TRBV12-3 or TRBV12-4 and J usage is TRBJ2-1; TCRdb indicates TRBD2, and absent DNA this call remains unverified. The CDR3 spans 15 residues. CDR3 sequence reads: CASSLPYGANNEQFF.

The V and J genes are TRBV28 and TRBJ2-5; TCRdb outputs TRBD1, but without DNA this stays unchecked. CDR3 size: 17 residues. The germline CDR1 and CDR2 sequences are MDHEN and SYDVKM. The CDR3 here is CASSLGPTGSGLETQYF. Together with reference TRBV28 and TRBJ2-5, the CDR3 gives the full variable domain: DVKVTQSSRYLVKRTGEKVFLECVQDMDHENMFWYRQDPGLGLRLIYFSYDVKMKEKGDIPEGYSVSREKKERFSLILESASTNQTSMYLCASSLGPTGSGLETQYFGPGTRLLVL.

V usage is TRBV12-3 or TRBV12-4 and J usage is TRBJ1-4; TCRdb selects TRBD1, and the lack of DNA leaves this call unchecked. This CDR3 region has 16 residues. CDR3 sequence: CASSSIDRFANEELFF.

J is TRBJ1-1 and V is TRBV4-1. CDR3 size: 13 residues. Germline V CDR1 and CDR2: MGHRA, YSYEKL. Here the CDR3 reads CASSLSWNTEAFF.

J is TRBJ1-4 and V is TRBV30; TCRdb proposes TRBD1, but this gene call is untestable without DNA. The CDR3 has 15 residues. Germline-derived CDR1 and CDR2 are GTSNPN and SVGIG (reference sequence). The CDR3 protein is CAWSEDSAGDEKLFF.

The chain uses TRBV28 and TRBJ2-5; TCRdb gives TRBD1 as the D gene, but with no DNA this cannot be confirmed. The CDR3 is made up of 16 amino acids. Germline V gene data show CDR1 as MDHEN and CDR2 as SYDVKM. The CDR3 sequence is CASSPPPAKYQETQYF.

The chain links TRBV3-1 to TRBJ2-7; no DNA is available, so the TRBD2 call from TCRdb remains unchecked. Germline assignment: CDR1 LGHDT and CDR2 YNNKEL (reference sequence). The CDR3 spans 15 residues. The CDR3 reads CASTKSEGAHYEQYF.

The chain uses TRBV29-1 and TRBJ2-1; the D call from TCRdb, TRBD2, cannot be confirmed without DNA. Germline assignment: CDR1 SQVTM and CDR2 ANQGSEA. The CDR3 runs 16 residues. CDR3 residues: CSVEDDSGRFHNEQFF.

This chain uses TRBV5-6 with TRBJ1-1. The germline CDR1 and CDR2 sequences are SGHDT and YYEEEE. There are 12 residues in the CDR3. CDR3 region: CASSLSNTEAFF.

This chain uses TRBV15 with TRBJ2-7. The CDR3 is 15 amino acids. The V gene's germline CDR1 is LNHNV and CDR2 YYDKDF (reference sequence). CDR3 region: CATSAFDDNSYEQYF. Drawing the rest from reference TRBV15 and TRBJ2-7, the complete variable domain is DAMVIQNPRYQVTQFGKPVTLSCSQTLNHNVMYWYQQKSSQAPKLLFHYYDKDFNNEADTPDNFQSRRPNTSFCFLDIRSPGLGDTAMYLCATSAFDDNSYEQYFGPGTRLTVT.

The rearrangement joins TRBV27 to TRBJ1-2; TCRdb's assignment of TRBD1 cannot be checked, as there is no DNA. Per the germline V gene, CDR1 is MNHEY and CDR2 is SMNVEV (reference sequence). The CDR3 contains 11 residues. The CDR3 here is CATTGGRGYTF.

This chain joins TRBV11-1 and TRBJ2-3; TCRdb outputs TRBD2, but without DNA this stays unchecked. This CDR3 is built from 16 residues. CDR1 is SGHAT, CDR2 FQDESV, per germline (reference sequence). This CDR3 reads CASSLRLAGPMDTQYF.

This chain links TRBV29-1 with TRBJ2-7; the TCRdb call, TRBD2, lacks DNA for checking. Germline-derived CDR1 and CDR2 are SQVTM and ANQGSEA. The CDR3 consists of 13 residues. This CDR3 reads CSVEDQGGDEQYF.

The chain recombines TRBV5-1 with TRBJ2-7; TCRdb picks TRBD1, but there is no DNA to check that call. The CDR3 contains 15 residues. Germline V gene sequence: CDR1 SGHRS, CDR2 YFSETQ. CDR3 loop: CASSLGGDRGYEQYF.

The chain links TRBV27 to TRBJ2-7; the D gene TCRdb calls, TRBD2, cannot be checked with no DNA. CDR1 and CDR2 (germline): MNHEY, SMNVEV (reference sequence). This CDR3 comprises 13 residues. The chain's CDR3 is CASSLGPLGEQYF.

This chain joins TRBV7-9 and TRBJ2-7. This CDR3 spans 15 amino acids. Germline assignment: CDR1 SEHNR and CDR2 FQNEAQ (reference sequence). The CDR3 sequence is CASSSTGVLDHEQYF. Complete variable domain (other parts from reference TRBV7-9 and TRBJ2-7): DTGVSQNPRHKITKRGQNVTFRCDPISEHNRLYWYRQTLGQGPEFLTYFQNEAQLEKSRLLSDRFSAERPKGSFSTLEIQRTEQGDSAMYLCASSSTGVLDHEQYFGPGTRLTVT.

This sequence joins TRBV6-5 and TRBJ2-1; TCRdb designates TRBD1, a call that cannot be tested without DNA. Germline loops: CDR1 MNHEY, CDR2 SVGAGI. CDR3 size: 15 residues. CDR3: CASSYPGGIYNEQFF.

This rearrangement joins TRBV6-2 or TRBV6-3 to TRBJ1-1. Germline values: CDR1 MNHEY, CDR2 SVGEGT. This CDR3 is built from 12 residues. CDR3 sequence: CASSIGGTEAFF.